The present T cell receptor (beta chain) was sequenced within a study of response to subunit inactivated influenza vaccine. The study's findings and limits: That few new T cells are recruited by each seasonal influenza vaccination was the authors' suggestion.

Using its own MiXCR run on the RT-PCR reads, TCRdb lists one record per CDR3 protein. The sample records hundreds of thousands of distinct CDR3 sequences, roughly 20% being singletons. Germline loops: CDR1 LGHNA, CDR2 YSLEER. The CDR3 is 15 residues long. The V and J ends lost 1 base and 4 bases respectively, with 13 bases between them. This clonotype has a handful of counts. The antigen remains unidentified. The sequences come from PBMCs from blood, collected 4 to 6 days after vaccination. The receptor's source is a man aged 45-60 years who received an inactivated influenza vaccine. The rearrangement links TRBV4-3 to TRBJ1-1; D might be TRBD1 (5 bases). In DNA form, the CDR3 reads TGCGCCAGCAGCCAAGGTGGACGGGGGTCCACTGAAGCTTTCTTT. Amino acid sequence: CASSQGGRGSTEAFF.